The next 25 T cell receptor beta chains were all read from a single sample in a study of T cells in Graves' hyperthyroidism and ophthalmopathy. Amplified TCR beta CDR3 regions came from RNA transcripts. Using the HTBI primer set, a first-round RT-PCR was run on the TCR CDR3. TCRdb passed the multiplex PCR reads through MiXCR, listing each CDR3 protein once. The repertoire has about 840,000 distinct CDR3 sequences, 38% of them found once; the top ten carry approximately 10%. The sequenced sample was blood. Receptor source: a man in his late teens or twenties with Graves' hyperthyroidism.

This clonotype was counted ten times or more. J is TRBJ1-5 and V is TRBV2, with D possibly being TRBD1 (5 bases). This CDR3 has 12 amino acids. The V gene's germline CDR1 is SNHLY and CDR2 FYNNEI. V lost 7 bases and J 2 bases, leaving 6 bases between the germline ends. CDR3 nucleotides: TGTGCCAGCACCAGGGGCAATCAGCCCCAGCATTTT. Translation: CASTRGNQPQHF.

This clonotype was recorded many times. The chain couples TRBV5-1 to TRBJ2-7, with D hard to call. Germline assignment: CDR1 SGHRS and CDR2 YFSETQ. V gave up 4 bases and J gave up 4 bases, with 15 bases separating them. This CDR3 region has 14 residues. The CDR3 here is CASSPTDGAYEQYF. CDR3 sequence (DNA): TGCGCCAGCAGCCCCACGGACGGAGCTTACGAGCAGTACTTC.

The chain joins TRBV20-1 to TRBJ2-6, with D tentatively TRBD1 (5 bases). The CDR3 is 18 residues long. Germline V lookup: CDR1 DFQATT, CDR2 SNEGSKA (reference sequence). Trimming stripped 5 bases from V and 0 bases from J, with 20 bases between. The CDR3 DNA follows: TGCAGTGCTTCCAACCGCAGGGAAGTAACCTCTGGGGCCAACGTCCTGACTTTC. The encoded protein is CSASNRREVTSGANVLTF.

The genes are TRBV10-3 and TRBJ2-3; 9 positions match TRBD2. The CDR3 totals 14 residues. Germline V gene lookup returns CDR1 ENHRY and CDR2 SYGVKD. Losses at the gene ends were 10 bases for V and 1 base for J; bases not matched to a gene: 6. The CDR3 region has the DNA TGTGCCACCGAGCGGGAGGAACGCACAGATACGCAGTATTTT. Its translation is CATEREERTDTQYF.

The table lists this clonotype with many counts. The V and J genes are TRBV2 and TRBJ2-7; D is perhaps TRBD1 (6 bases). The V end was cut by 7 bases, the J end by 6 bases, with 16 bases between. This CDR3 region has 13 residues. Germline V gene data show CDR1 as SNHLY and CDR2 as FYNNEI. CDR3 in DNA: TGTGCCAGCACGCCGGGACAAGGCTCCGAGCAGTACTTC. Its translation is CASTPGQGSEQYF. The full variable domain, with the rest looked up from reference TRBV2 and TRBJ2-7, is EPEVTQTPSHQVTQMGQEVILRCVPISNHLYFYWYRQILGQKVEFLVSFYNNEISEKSEIFDDQFSVERPDGSNFTLKIRSTKLEDSAMYFCASTPGQGSEQYFGPGTRLTVT.

In this sample, this clonotype turned up once. This chain joins TRBV20-1 and TRBJ2-6; D unresolved. V was clipped by 0 bases and J by 0 bases, with 6 bases between them. Germline assignment: CDR1 DFQATT and CDR2 SNEGSKA (reference sequence). The CDR3 length is 15 residues. This CDR3 is CSAREGPSGANVLTF. CDR3 DNA sequence: TGCAGTGCTAGAGAAGGTCCCTCTGGGGCCAACGTCCTGACTTTC.

This rearrangement joins TRBV7-9 to TRBJ2-7; 11 bases line up with TRBD2. This CDR3 region has 14 residues. The germline V gene has CDR1 SEHNR and CDR2 FQNEAQ (reference sequence). V shed 5 bases and J 3 bases; nucleotides not matched to a gene: 3. This chain's CDR3 is CASSDGLAGYEQYF. CDR3 in DNA: TGTGCCAGCAGCGATGGACTAGCGGGCTACGAGCAGTACTTC.

This clonotype has ten or more counts. J is TRBJ1-1 and V is TRBV29-1; possibly TRBD1 for D (6 bases). The CDR3 has 12 residues. V lost 3 bases to trimming and J lost 8 bases, with 13 bases between them. Germline V lookup: CDR1 SQVTM, CDR2 ANQGSEA. The CDR3 DNA follows: TGCAGCGTTGAGGCGGGACATACAGAAGCTTTCTTT. Protein sequence: CSVEAGHTEAFF.

The sample holds many counts of this clonotype. The chain recombines TRBV10-3 with TRBJ1-1; the D gene is possibly TRBD1 (6 bases). This CDR3 spans 16 amino acids. The V gene lost 1 base and the J gene lost 1 base, with 13 bases spanning the gap. Germline-derived CDR1 and CDR2 are ENHRY and SYGVKD. CDR3 region: CAISEYGVQGNTEAFF. The DNA for the CDR3 is TGTGCCATCAGTGAGTATGGGGTACAGGGGAACACTGAAGCTTTCTTT.

The chain recombines TRBV25-1 with TRBJ1-3, with 9 bases aligning to TRBD1. This CDR3 has 15 residues. Germline trimming cut 6 bases from V and 2 bases from J; bases unmatched to any gene: 5. Germline V gives CDR1 MGHDK, CDR2 SYGVNS. CDR3 residues: CASSGQGSTGNTIYF. In DNA form, the CDR3 reads TGTGCCAGCAGCGGACAGGGGAGCACTGGAAACACCATATATTTT. The variable domain in full, with the rest retrieved from reference TRBV25-1 and TRBJ1-3, is EADIYQTPRYLVIGTGKKITLECSQTMGHDKMYWYQQDPGMELHLIHYSYGVNSTEKGDLSSESTVSRIRTEHFPLTLESARPSHTSQYLCASSGQGSTGNTIYFGEGSWLTVV.

The rearrangement joins TRBV15 to TRBJ2-7; 7 nucleotides agree with TRBD2. The V gene's germline CDR1 is LNHNV and CDR2 YYDKDF (reference sequence). CDR3 length: 13 amino acids. V gave up 5 bases and J gave up 5 bases; unmatched junction bases: 6. Here the CDR3 DNA reads TGTGCCACCAGCGGGGAGGGAATCCACGAGCAGTACTTC. Translation gives CATSGEGIHEQYF.

This clonotype has only a few counts. V gene TRBV20-1 combines with J gene TRBJ1-6; unclear D gene. Deletions cut 0 bases from V and 10 bases from J, with 7 bases between. This CDR3 spans 12 amino acids. Germline values: CDR1 DFQATT, CDR2 SNEGSKA (reference sequence). CDR3 sequence (DNA): TGCAGTGCTAGAGATACCGGATCACCCCTCCACTTT. As protein: CSARDTGSPLHF.

Notes on this clonotype: A read error may explain this, as a much larger clone is one base away. The chain employs TRBV14 and TRBJ2-5; no clear D gene. Trimming took 1 base from V and 5 from J, leaving 11 bases between them. This CDR3 has 14 residues. Germline V gene sequence: CDR1 SGHDN, CDR2 FVKESK. CDR3 sequence: CASSQGPLRETQYF. The CDR3 nucleotides read TGTGCCAGCAGCCAAGGGCCCCTGCGGGAGACCCAGTACTTC.

There are many counts of this clonotype. The V gene is TRBV7-2, the J gene TRBJ2-7; the match to TRBD2 covers 7 bases. Germline assignment: CDR1 SGHTA and CDR2 FQGNSA. V gave up 4 bases and J gave up 6 bases; unmatched junction bases: 6. The CDR3 loop spans 13 amino acids. The CDR3 region is CASSSPGRAEQYF. The CDR3 DNA reads as TGTGCCAGCAGCTCCCCAGGGAGGGCCGAGCAGTACTTC.

This clonotype was seen a handful of times. The chain couples TRBV5-5 to TRBJ1-5; D gene unclear. The CDR3 runs 13 residues. Trimming removed 0 bases at V and 9 bases at J, with 10 bases between. From germline, CDR1 is SGHKS and CDR2 YYEKEE (reference sequence). The CDR3, as DNA: TGTGCCAGCAGCTTGGGGCCCGCTTGGCCCCAGCATTTT. This codes for CASSLGPAWPQHF.

The rearrangement links TRBV11-2 to TRBJ1-1, with TRBD1 as a possible D gene (5 bases). Trimming pared 10 bases from V and 1 base from J, leaving 16 bases between. CDR1 and CDR2 (germline): SGHAT, FQNNGV. This CDR3 has 14 amino acids. The CDR3 loop reads CATTRTDTNTEAFF. CDR3 DNA sequence: TGTGCCACTACGAGGACGGACACGAACACTGAAGCTTTCTTT.

This clonotype was seen only a few times. This chain connects TRBV12-3 or TRBV12-4 to TRBJ1-6; D gene ambiguous. There are 13 residues in the CDR3. The CDR3 loop is CASGLLGNSPLHF. The CDR3 nucleotides are TGTGCTAGTGGCCTGCTAGGCAATTCACCCCTCCACTTT.

Of note for this clonotype: One end of the junction fails to match germline, which may point to a read error. V usage is TRBV19 and J usage is TRBJ2-2; either TRBD1 or TRBD2 may fit D (5 bases each). CDR1 and CDR2 (germline): LNHDA, SQIVND (reference sequence). There are 14 residues in the CDR3. CDR3: CAGASGPNTGELFF. As DNA, the CDR3 is TGCGCCGGGGCCAGTGGACCCAACACCGGGGAGCTGTTTTTT.

The chain recombines TRBV2 with TRBJ1-5; the match to TRBD1 covers 7 bases. The CDR3 totals 13 residues. After removal of 7 bases from V and 6 bases from J, the junction contained 6 bases not matched to a gene. Germline-derived CDR1 and CDR2 are SNHLY and FYNNEI. The CDR3 sequence is CASTGTESQPQHF. CDR3 in DNA: TGTGCCAGCACCGGGACAGAGAGTCAGCCCCAGCATTTT.

The CDR3 reads CASSLQRGRNEQYF. The CDR3 nucleotides read TGTGCCAGCAGCCTACAGAGGGGCCGGAACGAGCAGTACTTC. J is TRBJ2-7 and V is TRBV7-6; D tentatively reads TRBD1 or TRBD2 (5 bases each). The CDR3 contains 14 residues. The V and J ends lost 5 bases and 5 bases respectively, with 16 bases between them. Germline CDR1 is SGHVS and CDR2 is FNYEAQ.

The chain joins TRBV25-1 to TRBJ2-2, with D possibly TRBD1 on 6 matching bases. Trimming pared 6 bases from V and 0 bases from J, leaving 17 bases between. The germline CDR1 and CDR2 sequences are MGHDK and SYGVNS. The CDR3 totals 17 residues. The chain's CDR3 is CASSFLRTVTNTGELFF. The CDR3 DNA sequence: TGTGCCAGCAGCTTTCTCCGGACAGTGACGAACACCGGGGAGCTGTTTTTT.

V usage is TRBV6-6 and J usage is TRBJ1-5; 12 nucleotides align to TRBD1. Germline V gene data show CDR1 as MNHNY and CDR2 as SVGAGI (reference sequence). Germline trimming cut 5 bases from V and 7 bases from J; bases unmatched to any gene: 12. This CDR3 comprises 17 residues. CDR3 in DNA: TGTGCCAGCAGTATAGGCCTGGGGACAGGGGGCGAGCAGCCCCAGCATTTT. Its translation is CASSIGLGTGGEQPQHF.

On this clonotype itself: A much more abundant neighbour one base away suggests this may be a read error. J is TRBJ2-7 and V is TRBV10-3; D is perhaps TRBD1 (5 bases). V was cut by 3 bases and J by 1 base, with 7 bases left in between. The CDR3 length is 13 residues. The germline gives CDR1 ENHRY, CDR2 SYGVKD. The CDR3 sequence is CAISDRASYEQYF. CDR3 nucleotide sequence: TGTGCCATCAGTGACAGGGCGTCCTACGAGCAGTACTTC.

The chain joins TRBV20-1 to TRBJ1-1, with 7 bases that match TRBD1. This CDR3 spans 13 amino acids. With V trimmed by 5 bases and J by 1 base, 4 bases remained unmatched. Germline CDR1 is DFQATT and CDR2 is SNEGSKA (reference sequence). The CDR3 DNA sequence: TGCAGTGCTCGGAGGGGGCCGAACACTGAAGCTTTCTTT. The encoded protein is CSARRGPNTEAFF.

As for this clonotype: A much more abundant neighbour one base away suggests this may be a read error. The chain joins TRBV15 to TRBJ2-7; D may be TRBD2 (6 bases). This CDR3 is built from 18 residues. V lost 4 bases to trimming and J lost 0 bases, with 22 bases between them. CDR1 is LNHNV and CDR2 is YYDKDF in the germline V gene (reference sequence). The CDR3 nucleotides are TGTGCCACCAGCACCCACCCGTTGGGGGGAAGGAGCTCCTACGAGCAGTACTTC. This gives the protein CATSTHPLGGRSSYEQYF.